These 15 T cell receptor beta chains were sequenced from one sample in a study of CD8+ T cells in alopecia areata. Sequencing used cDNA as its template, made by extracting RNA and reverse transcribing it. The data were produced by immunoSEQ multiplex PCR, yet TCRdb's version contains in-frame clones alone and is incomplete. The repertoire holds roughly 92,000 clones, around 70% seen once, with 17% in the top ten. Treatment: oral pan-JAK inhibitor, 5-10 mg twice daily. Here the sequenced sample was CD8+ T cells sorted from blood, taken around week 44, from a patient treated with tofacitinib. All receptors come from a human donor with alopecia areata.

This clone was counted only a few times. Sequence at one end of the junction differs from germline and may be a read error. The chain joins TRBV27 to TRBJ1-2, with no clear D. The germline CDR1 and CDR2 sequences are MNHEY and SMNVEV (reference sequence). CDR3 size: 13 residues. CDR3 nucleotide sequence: TGTGCCAGCGGTTTAGCAGTAGGCTATGGCTACACCTTC. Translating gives CASGLAVGYGYTF.

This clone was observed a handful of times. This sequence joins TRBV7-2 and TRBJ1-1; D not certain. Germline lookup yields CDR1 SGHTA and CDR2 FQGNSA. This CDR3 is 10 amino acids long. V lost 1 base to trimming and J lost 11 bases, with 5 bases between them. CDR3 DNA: TGTGCCAGCAGCTTAGTGTGGGCTTTCTTT. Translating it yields CASSLVWAFF.

The CDR3 DNA is TGTGCCAGCAGCCAGCAATCGGTAGTGCAAGAGACCCAGTACTTC. Its protein product is CASSQQSVVQETQYF. This chain uses TRBV13 with TRBJ2-5; D not resolved. Germline CDR1 reads PRHDT; CDR2 reads FYEKMQ (reference sequence). Trimming took off 5 bases at V and 2 bases at J, with 15 bases between the two ends. The CDR3 is made up of 15 amino acids.

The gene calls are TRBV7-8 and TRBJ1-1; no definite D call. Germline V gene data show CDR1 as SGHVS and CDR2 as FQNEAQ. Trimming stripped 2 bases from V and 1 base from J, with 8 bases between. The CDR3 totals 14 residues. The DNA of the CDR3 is TGTGCCAGCAGCTTAATCCCCGAGAACACTGAAGCTTTCTTT. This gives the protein CASSLIPENTEAFF.

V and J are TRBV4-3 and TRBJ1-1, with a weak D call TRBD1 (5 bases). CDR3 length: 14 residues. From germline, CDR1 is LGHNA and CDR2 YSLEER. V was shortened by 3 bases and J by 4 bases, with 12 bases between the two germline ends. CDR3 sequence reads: CASSQGSGGTEAFF. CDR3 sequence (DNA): TGCGCCAGCAGCCAGGGCTCGGGGGGCACTGAAGCTTTCTTT.

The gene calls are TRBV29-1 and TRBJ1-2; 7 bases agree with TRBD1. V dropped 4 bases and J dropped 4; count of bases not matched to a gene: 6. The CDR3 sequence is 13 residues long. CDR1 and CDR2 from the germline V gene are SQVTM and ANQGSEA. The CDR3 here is CSVVRQGSYGYTF. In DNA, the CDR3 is TGCAGCGTTGTAAGACAGGGCAGCTATGGCTACACCTTC.

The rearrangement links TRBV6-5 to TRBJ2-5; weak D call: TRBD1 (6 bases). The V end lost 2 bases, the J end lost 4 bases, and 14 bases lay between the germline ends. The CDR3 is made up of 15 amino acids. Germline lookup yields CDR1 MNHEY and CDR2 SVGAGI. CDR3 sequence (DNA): TGTGCCAGCAGTTACCAAGGACAGAGCCGAGAGACCCAGTACTTC. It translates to CASSYQGQSRETQYF.

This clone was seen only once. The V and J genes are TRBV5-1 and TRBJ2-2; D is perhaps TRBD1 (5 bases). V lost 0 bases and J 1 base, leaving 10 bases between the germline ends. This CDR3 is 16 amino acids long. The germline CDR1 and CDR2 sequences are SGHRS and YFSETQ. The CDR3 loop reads CASSLAREMNTGELFF. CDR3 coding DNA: TGCGCCAGCAGCTTGGCCAGGGAAATGAACACCGGGGAGCTGTTTTTT. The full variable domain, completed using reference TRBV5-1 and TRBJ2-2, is KAGVTQTPRYLIKTRGQQVTLSCSPISGHRSVSWYQQTPGQGLQFLFEYFSETQRNKGNFPGRFSGRQFSNSRSEMNVSTLELGDSALYLCASSLAREMNTGELFFGEGSRLTVL.

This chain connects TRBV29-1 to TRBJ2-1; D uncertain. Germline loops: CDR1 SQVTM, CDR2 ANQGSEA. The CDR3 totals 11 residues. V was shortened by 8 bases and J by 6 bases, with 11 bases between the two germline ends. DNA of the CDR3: TGCAGCCTGTGGGTGGCCAATGAGCAGTTCTTC. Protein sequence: CSLWVANEQFF.

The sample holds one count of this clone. Here the CDR3 reads CASSPSQGGTEAFF. CDR3 nucleotide sequence: TGTGCCAGCAGCCCATCCCAGGGTGGAACTGAAGCTTTCTTT. The chain joins TRBV6-5 to TRBJ1-1; possibly TRBD1 for D (5 bases). CDR1 and CDR2 from the germline V gene are MNHEY and SVGAGI. Trimming took 6 bases from V and 5 from J, leaving 16 bases between them. The CDR3 contains 14 residues.

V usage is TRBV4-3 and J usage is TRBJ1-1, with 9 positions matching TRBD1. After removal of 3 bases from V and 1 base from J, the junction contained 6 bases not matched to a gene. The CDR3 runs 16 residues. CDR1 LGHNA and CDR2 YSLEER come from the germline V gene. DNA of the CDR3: TGCGCCAGCAGCCAGAGCCCGGACAGGGGGAACACTGAAGCTTTCTTT. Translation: CASSQSPDRGNTEAFF.

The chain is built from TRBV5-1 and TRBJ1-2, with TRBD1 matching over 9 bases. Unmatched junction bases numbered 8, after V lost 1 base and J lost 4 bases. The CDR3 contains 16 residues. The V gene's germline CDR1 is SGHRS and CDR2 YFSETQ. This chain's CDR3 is CASSLNSGTGPYGYTF. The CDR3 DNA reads TGCGCCAGCAGCTTGAACTCCGGGACAGGGCCCTATGGCTACACCTTC.

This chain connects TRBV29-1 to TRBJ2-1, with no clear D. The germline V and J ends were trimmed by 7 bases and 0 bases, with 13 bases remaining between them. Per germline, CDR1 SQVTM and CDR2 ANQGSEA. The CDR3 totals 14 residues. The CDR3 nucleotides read TGCAGCGGGTACACAGTAACCTCCTACAATGAGCAGTTCTTC. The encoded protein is CSGYTVTSYNEQFF.

The DNA of the CDR3 is TGTGCCAGCAGTCTCGGACCTGAGCAGTTCTTC. Encoded protein: CASSLGPEQFF. J is TRBJ2-1 and V is TRBV6-5; no reliable D call. CDR3 length: 11 amino acids. Trimming shortened V by 5 bases and J by 9 bases, and 8 bases separated the two germline ends. Germline CDR1 MNHEY, CDR2 SVGAGI.

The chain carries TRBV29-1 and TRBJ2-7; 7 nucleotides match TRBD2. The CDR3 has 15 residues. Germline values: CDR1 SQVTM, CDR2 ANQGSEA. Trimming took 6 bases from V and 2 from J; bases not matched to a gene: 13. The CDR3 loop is CSVEEAGEETYEQYF. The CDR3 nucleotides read TGCAGCGTCGAGGAGGCGGGGGAGGAGACCTACGAGCAGTACTTC.